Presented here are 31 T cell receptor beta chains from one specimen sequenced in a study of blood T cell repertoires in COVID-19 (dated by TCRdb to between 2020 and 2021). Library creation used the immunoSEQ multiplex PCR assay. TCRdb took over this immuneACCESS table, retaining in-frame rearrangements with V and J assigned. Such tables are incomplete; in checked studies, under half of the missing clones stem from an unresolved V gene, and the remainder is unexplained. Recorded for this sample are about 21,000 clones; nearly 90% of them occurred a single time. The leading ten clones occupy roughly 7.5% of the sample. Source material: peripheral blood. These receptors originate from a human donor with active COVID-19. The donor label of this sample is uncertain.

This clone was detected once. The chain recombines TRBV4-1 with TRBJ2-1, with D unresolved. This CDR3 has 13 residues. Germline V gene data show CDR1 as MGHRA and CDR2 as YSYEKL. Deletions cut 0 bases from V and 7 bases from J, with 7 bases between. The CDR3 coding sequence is TGCGCCAGCAGCCAAGATTCCGAGAATGAGCAGTTCTTC. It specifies CASSQDSENEQFF.

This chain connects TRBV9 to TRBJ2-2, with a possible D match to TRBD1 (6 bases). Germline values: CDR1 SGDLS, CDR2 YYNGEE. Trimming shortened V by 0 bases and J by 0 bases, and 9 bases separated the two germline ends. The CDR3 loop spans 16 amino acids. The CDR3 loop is CASSVGTDANTGELFF. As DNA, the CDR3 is TGTGCCAGCAGCGTAGGGACAGACGCGAACACCGGGGAGCTGTTTTTT.

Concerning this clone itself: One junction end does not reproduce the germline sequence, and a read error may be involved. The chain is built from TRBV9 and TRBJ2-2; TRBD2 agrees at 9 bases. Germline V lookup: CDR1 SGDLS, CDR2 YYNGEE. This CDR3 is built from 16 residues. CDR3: CASSVGLAINTGELFF. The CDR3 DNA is TGTGCCAGCAGTGTAGGACTAGCGATTAACACCGGGGAGCTGTTTTTT.

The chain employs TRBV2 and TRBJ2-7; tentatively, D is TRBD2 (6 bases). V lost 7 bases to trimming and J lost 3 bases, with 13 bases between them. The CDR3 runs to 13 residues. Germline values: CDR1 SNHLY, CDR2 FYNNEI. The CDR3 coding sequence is TGTGCCAGCACCGAGCGGGTGGACTACGAGCAGTACTTC. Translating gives CASTERVDYEQYF.

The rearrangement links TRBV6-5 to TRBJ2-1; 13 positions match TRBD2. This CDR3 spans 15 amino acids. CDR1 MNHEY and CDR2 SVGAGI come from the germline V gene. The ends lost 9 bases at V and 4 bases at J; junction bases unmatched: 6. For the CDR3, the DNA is TGTGCCAGTCGGACTAGCGGGGGCCGATACAATGAGCAGTTCTTC. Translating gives CASRTSGGRYNEQFF.

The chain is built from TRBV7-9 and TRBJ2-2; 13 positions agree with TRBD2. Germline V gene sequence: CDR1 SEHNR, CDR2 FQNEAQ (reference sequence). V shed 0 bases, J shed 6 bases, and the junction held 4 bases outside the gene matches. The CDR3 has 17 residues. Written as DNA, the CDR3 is TGTGCCAGCAGCTTAGCACTAGCGGGAGGGCCTCCCGGGGAGCTGTTTTTT. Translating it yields CASSLALAGGPPGELFF.

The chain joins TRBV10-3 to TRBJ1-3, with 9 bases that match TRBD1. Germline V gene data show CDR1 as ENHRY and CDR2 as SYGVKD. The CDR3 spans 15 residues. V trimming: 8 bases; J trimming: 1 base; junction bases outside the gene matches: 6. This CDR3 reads CAIGDRGLSGNTIYF. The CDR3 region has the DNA TGTGCCATCGGCGACAGGGGGTTATCTGGAAACACCATATATTTT.

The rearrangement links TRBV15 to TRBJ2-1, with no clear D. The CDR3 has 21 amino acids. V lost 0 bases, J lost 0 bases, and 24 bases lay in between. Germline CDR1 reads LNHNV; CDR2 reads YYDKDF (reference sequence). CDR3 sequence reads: CATSRDPRPSYASTSYNEQFF. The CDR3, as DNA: TGTGCCACCAGCAGAGATCCCCGCCCGAGCTACGCGTCAACCTCCTACAATGAGCAGTTCTTC.

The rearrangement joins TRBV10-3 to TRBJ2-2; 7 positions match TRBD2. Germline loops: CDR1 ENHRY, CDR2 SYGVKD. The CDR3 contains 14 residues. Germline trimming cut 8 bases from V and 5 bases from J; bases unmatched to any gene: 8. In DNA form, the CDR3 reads TGTGCCATCTCCCGGGACTATCAGACCGGGGAGCTGTTTTTT. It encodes CAISRDYQTGELFF.

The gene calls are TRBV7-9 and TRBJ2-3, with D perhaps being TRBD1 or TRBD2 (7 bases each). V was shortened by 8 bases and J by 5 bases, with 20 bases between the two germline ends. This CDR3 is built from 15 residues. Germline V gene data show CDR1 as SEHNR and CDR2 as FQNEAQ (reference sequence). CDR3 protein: CASSRGGQVLDTQYF. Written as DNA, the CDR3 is TGTGCCAGCTCCAGGGGGGGCCAGGTTTTAGATACGCAGTATTTT.

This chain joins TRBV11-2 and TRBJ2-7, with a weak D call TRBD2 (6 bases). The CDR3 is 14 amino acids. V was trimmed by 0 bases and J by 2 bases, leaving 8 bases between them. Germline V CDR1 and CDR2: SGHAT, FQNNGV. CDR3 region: CASSLEGLPYEQYF. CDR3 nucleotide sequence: TGTGCCAGCAGCTTAGAGGGACTTCCCTACGAGCAGTACTTC.

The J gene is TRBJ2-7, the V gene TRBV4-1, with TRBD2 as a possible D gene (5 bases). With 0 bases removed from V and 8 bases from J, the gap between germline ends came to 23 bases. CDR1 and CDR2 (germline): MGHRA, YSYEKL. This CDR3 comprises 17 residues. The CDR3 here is CASSQDASGAAFGQQYF. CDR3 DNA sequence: TGCGCCAGCAGCCAAGATGCGTCTGGAGCGGCTTTTGGCCAGCAGTACTTC.

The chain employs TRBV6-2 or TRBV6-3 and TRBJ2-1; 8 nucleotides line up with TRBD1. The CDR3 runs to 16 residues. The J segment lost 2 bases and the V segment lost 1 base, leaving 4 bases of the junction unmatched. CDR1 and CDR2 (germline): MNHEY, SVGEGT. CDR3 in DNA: TGTGCCAGCAGTTACTACAACAGGGGGGCCTACAATGAGCAGTTCTTC. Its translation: CASSYYNRGAYNEQFF.

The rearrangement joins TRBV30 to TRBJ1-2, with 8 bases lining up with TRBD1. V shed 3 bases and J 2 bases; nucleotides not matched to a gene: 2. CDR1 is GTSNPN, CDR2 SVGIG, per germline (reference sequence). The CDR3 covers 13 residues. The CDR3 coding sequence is TGTGCCTGGAGGACAGGGGAGAACTATGGCTACACCTTC. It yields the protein CAWRTGENYGYTF.

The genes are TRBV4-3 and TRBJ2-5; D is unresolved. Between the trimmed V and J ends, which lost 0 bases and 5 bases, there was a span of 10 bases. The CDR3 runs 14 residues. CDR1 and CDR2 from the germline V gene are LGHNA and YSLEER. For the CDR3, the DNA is TGCGCCAGCAGCCAAGATCTCCCCGCGGAGACCCAGTACTTC. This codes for CASSQDLPAETQYF.

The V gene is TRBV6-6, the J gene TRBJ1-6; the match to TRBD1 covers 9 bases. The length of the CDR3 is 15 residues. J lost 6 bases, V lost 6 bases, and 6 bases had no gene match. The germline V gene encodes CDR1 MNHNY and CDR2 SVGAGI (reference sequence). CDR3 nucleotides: TGTGCCAGCAGCCCCCGACAGGGGGGTAATTCACCCCTCCACTTT. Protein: CASSPRQGGNSPLHF.

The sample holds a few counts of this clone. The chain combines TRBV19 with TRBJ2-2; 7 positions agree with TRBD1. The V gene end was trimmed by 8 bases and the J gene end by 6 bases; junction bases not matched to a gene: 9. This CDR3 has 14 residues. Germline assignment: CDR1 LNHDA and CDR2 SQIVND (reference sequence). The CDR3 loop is CASHPGGRPGELFF. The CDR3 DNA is TGTGCCAGTCATCCAGGGGGTCGCCCCGGGGAGCTGTTTTTT. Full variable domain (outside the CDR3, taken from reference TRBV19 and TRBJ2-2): DGGITQSPKYLFRKEGQNVTLSCEQNLNHDAMYWYRQDPGQGLRLIYYSQIVNDFQKGDIAEGYSVSREKKESFPLTVTSAQKNPTAFYLCASHPGGRPGELFFGEGSRLTVL.

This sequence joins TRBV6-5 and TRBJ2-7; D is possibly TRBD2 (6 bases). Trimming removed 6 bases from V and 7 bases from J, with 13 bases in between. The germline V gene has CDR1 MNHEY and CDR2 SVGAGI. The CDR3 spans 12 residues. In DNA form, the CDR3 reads TGTGCCAGCAGCGTCGAACGGGGGGAGCAGTACTTC. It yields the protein CASSVERGEQYF.

The CDR3 region has the DNA TGTGCCAGCAGCTTGAAGGGGTCGCTGGTCAAAAACATTCAGTACTTC. This sequence encodes CASSLKGSLVKNIQYF. The gene calls are TRBV7-2 and TRBJ2-4; perhaps TRBD1 as D (5 bases). The CDR3 has 16 residues. The V gene's germline CDR1 is SGHTA and CDR2 FQGNSA. V gave up 3 bases and J gave up 3 bases, with 15 bases separating them.

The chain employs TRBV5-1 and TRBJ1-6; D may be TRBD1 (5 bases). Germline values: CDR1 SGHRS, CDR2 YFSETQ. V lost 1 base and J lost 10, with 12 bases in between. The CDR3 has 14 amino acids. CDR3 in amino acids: CASSLSGYESPLHF. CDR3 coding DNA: TGCGCCAGCAGCTTGTCAGGGTATGAATCACCCCTCCACTTT.

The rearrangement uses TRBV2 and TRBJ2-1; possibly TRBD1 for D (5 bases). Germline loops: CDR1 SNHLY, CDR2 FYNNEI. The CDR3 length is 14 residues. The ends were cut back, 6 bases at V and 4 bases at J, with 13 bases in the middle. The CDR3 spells CASSILRQYNEQFF. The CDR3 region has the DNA TGTGCCAGCAGCATACTGCGACAGTACAATGAGCAGTTCTTC.

The CDR3 DNA sequence: TGTGCCTGGGGTGGGAGCCAGGTGCTAGGAAACACCATATATTTT. This codes for CAWGGSQVLGNTIYF. This rearrangement joins TRBV30 to TRBJ1-3; D not certain. Germline V gene data show CDR1 as GTSNPN and CDR2 as SVGIG (reference sequence). This CDR3 region has 15 residues. Trimming removed 5 bases at V and 4 bases at J, with 18 bases between.

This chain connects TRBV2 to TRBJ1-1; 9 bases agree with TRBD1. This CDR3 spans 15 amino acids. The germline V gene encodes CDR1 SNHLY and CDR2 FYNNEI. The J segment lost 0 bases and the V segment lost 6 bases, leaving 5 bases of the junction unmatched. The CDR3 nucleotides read TGTGCCAGCAGGGGGGACAGGGCCATGAACACTGAAGCTTTCTTT. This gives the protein CASRGDRAMNTEAFF.

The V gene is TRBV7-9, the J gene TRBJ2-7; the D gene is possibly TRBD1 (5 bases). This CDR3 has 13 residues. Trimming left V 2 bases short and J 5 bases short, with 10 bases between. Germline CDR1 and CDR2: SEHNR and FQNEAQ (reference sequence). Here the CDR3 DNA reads TGTGCCAGCAGCTTACGTGTAGGGGACGAGCAGTACTTC. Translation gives CASSLRVGDEQYF.

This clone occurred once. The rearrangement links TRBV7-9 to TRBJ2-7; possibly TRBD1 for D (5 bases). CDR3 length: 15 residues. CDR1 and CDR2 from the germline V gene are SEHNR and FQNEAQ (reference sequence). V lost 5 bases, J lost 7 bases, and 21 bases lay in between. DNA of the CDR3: TGTGCCAGCAGCAGAGCGACAGACGCCTTTGGGGAGCAGTACTTC. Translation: CASSRATDAFGEQYF.

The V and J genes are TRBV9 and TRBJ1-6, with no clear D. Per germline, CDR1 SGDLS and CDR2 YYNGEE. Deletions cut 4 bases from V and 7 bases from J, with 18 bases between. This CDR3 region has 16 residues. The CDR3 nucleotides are TGTGCCAGCAGCTCTGGAATATCGAGGCGGAATTCACCCCTCCACTTT. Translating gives CASSSGISRRNSPLHF.

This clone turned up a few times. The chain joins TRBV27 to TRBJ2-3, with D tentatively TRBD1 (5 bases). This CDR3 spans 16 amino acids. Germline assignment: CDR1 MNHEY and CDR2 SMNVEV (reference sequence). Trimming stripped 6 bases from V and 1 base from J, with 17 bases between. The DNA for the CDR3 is TGTGCCAGCAGCGCTCCTCAGGGATCGGGCACAGATACGCAGTATTTT. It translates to CASSAPQGSGTDTQYF.

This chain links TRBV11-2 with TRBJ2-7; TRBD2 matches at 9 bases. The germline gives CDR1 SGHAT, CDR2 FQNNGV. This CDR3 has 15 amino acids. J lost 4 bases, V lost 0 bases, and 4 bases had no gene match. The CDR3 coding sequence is TGTGCCAGCAGCTTAGACTCGACTAGCGGATACGAGCAGTACTTC. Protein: CASSLDSTSGYEQYF.

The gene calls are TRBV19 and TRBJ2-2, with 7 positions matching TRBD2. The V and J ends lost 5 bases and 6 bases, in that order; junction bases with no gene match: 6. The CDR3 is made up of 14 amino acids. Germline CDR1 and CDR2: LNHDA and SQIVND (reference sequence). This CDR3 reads CASSRGRVAGELFF. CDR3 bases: TGTGCCAGTAGTCGCGGGAGAGTGGCCGGGGAGCTGTTTTTT.

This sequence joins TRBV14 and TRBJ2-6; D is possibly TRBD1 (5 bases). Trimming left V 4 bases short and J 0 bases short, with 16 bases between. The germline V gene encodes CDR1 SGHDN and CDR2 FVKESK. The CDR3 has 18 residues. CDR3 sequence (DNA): TGTGCCAGCAGCCTGTGGGCCACAGGACCCTCTGGGGCCAACGTCCTGACTTTC. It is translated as CASSLWATGPSGANVLTF.

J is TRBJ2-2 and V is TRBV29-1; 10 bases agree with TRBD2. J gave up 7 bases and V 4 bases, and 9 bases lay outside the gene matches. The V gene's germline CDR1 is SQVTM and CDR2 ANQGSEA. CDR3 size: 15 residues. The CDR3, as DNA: TGCAGCGTTGTTGGGAAGGGACTAGCGTACGGGGAGCTGTTTTTT. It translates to CSVVGKGLAYGELFF.